This T cell receptor (beta chain) was captured by sequencing in a study of control samples from healthy donors and cancer patients. V shed 2 bases, J shed 4 bases, and the junction held 6 bases outside the gene matches. The CDR3 sequence is 16 residues long. In germline, CDR1 is MRHNA, CDR2 SNTAGT. TCRdb keeps only in-frame clones here, not all; method: immunoSEQ multiplex PCR. The table lists 130,000 to 150,000 clones, 80% to 95% of them singletons. This clonotype originated in a man aged 25-40 years in good health. The chain recombines TRBV6-4 with TRBJ2-1; TRBD2 agrees at 9 bases. The sequencing input was blood. The CDR3 region is CASSDTAGGPYNEQFF. The CDR3 DNA reads as TGTGCCAGCAGTGACACAGCGGGAGGCCCTTACAATGAGCAGTTCTTC.